This TCR beta chain was identified in a study of cytomegalovirus exposure and HLA in healthy donors. Primers for the PCR totalled 60 Vbeta and 13 Jbeta. TCRdb's copy holds only in-frame clones and misses some; the assay was immunoSEQ multiplex PCR. The sample has around 120,000 clones; around four fifths are singletons. The CDR3 is made up of 13 amino acids. CDR1 is SNHLY and CDR2 is FYNNEI in the germline V gene. Trimming cost V 5 bases and J 1 base; bases outside gene matches: 1. The clonotype comes from a man aged 60 to 75 in good health and CMV-seropositive. This chain uses TRBV2 with TRBJ1-1; 7 nucleotides line up with TRBD1. The sequenced sample was PBMCs. CDR3 nucleotide sequence: TGTGCCAGCAGTTCAGGGGGGAACACTGAAGCTTTCTTT. Its translation is CASSSGGNTEAFF.